Each of the 9 T cell receptor beta chains below was sequenced from the same sample in a study of cytomegalovirus exposure and HLA in healthy donors. A multiplex PCR was run with 60 Vbeta primers and 13 Jbeta primers. TCRdb's table, derived via immunoSEQ multiplex PCR, lists solely in-frame clones and lacks some. The table shows under 200,000 clones, with 85% occurring only once. The source material was PBMCs. The receptors come from a woman aged 50 to 60 in good health and CMV-seronegative.

This chain connects TRBV11-1 to TRBJ2-1; possible D gene TRBD1, 6 bases. Per the germline V gene, CDR1 is SGHAT and CDR2 is FQDESV (reference sequence). V lost 3 bases to trimming and J lost 4 bases, with 22 bases between them. The CDR3 length is 18 residues. CDR3 nucleotides: TGTGCCAGCAGCTTGGGGGCCTTAGGACGGCACCAATACAATGAGCAGTTCTTC. Protein: CASSLGALGRHQYNEQFF.

The rearrangement uses TRBV15 and TRBJ2-3; D gene ambiguous. This CDR3 has 13 residues. Germline-derived CDR1 and CDR2 are LNHNV and YYDKDF (reference sequence). V lost 0 bases to trimming and J lost 4 bases, with 5 bases between them. The CDR3 region is CATSRDRADTQYF. CDR3 sequence (DNA): TGTGCCACCAGCAGAGATCGGGCAGATACGCAGTATTTT.

On this clone: The same CDR3 also results from other DNA sequences found in this sample. This chain connects TRBV7-9 to TRBJ1-5; D unresolved. Looked up from germline, CDR1 is SEHNR and CDR2 is FQNEAQ (reference sequence). V shed 5 bases and J shed 3 bases, with 11 bases lying between them. This CDR3 is 14 amino acids long. The CDR3 region has the DNA TGTGCCAGCAGCCGTTTAGACTTCAATCAGCCCCAGCATTTT. Encoded protein: CASSRLDFNQPQHF.

The V call is TRBV10-2, the J call TRBJ2-7; TRBD2 aligns across 12 bases. CDR1 WSHSY and CDR2 SAAADI come from the germline V gene. The CDR3 has 15 residues. V shed 5 bases, J shed 2 bases, and the junction held 4 bases outside the gene matches. The CDR3, as DNA: TGCGCCAGCAGTCGACTAGCGGGAGCGACCTACGAGCAGTACTTC. This translates into CASSRLAGATYEQYF.

This chain connects TRBV9 to TRBJ2-7; D perhaps matches TRBD1 (5 bases). Germline CDR1 SGDLS, CDR2 YYNGEE. V was cut by 0 bases and J by 4 bases, with 14 bases left in between. The CDR3 covers 15 residues. Here the CDR3 reads CASSVEPGIFYEQYF. DNA for the CDR3: TGTGCCAGCAGCGTAGAGCCAGGGATTTTTTACGAGCAGTACTTC.

Notes on this clone: Other DNA sequences in this sample translate to the same CDR3. The chain combines TRBV30 with TRBJ1-1, with D maybe TRBD1 (5 bases). The germline V gene has CDR1 GTSNPN and CDR2 SVGIG (reference sequence). The V end lost 0 bases, the J end lost 4 bases, and 12 bases lay between the germline ends. This CDR3 comprises 14 residues. The CDR3 nucleotides are TGTGCCTGGAGTGTTCGACCGGGGGGCACTGAAGCTTTCTTT. It is translated as CAWSVRPGGTEAFF. The entire variable domain, with the rest obtained from reference TRBV30 and TRBJ1-1, is as follows: SQTIHQWPATLVQPVGSPLSLECTVEGTSNPNLYWYRQAAGRGLQLLFYSVGIGQISSEVPQNLSASRPQDRQFILSSKKLLLSDSGFYLCAWSVRPGGTEAFFGQGTRLTVV.

DNA for the CDR3: TGTGCCAGCAGCCCCCCTAGCGGCAAGGAGTTCTTC. Amino acid sequence: CASSPPSGKEFF. The chain combines TRBV7-2 with TRBJ2-1; TRBD2 aligns across 7 bases. The CDR3 runs 12 residues. Germline V gene lookup returns CDR1 SGHTA and CDR2 FQGNSA. J lost 14 bases, V lost 5 bases, and 9 bases had no gene match.

The gene calls are TRBV7-2 and TRBJ1-4, with 8 bases aligning to TRBD1. This CDR3 has 14 amino acids. Germline CDR1 reads SGHTA; CDR2 reads FQGNSA. Unmatched junction bases numbered 3, after V lost 6 bases and J lost 3 bases. CDR3 sequence reads: CASSKTGANEKLFF. The CDR3 DNA reads as TGTGCCAGCAGTAAGACAGGGGCTAATGAAAAACTGTTTTTT.

J is TRBJ2-7 and V is TRBV6-5; 7 bases line up with TRBD2. The CDR3 extends over 12 amino acids. V dropped 6 bases and J dropped 11; count of bases not matched to a gene: 10. Germline CDR1 is MNHEY and CDR2 is SVGAGI. CDR3 loop: CASSQPAGKKYF. The CDR3 DNA sequence: TGTGCCAGCAGCCAACCAGCGGGAAAGAAGTACTTC.